This TCR beta chain is drawn from a study of cytomegalovirus exposure and HLA in healthy donors. Whole-study results and caveats: The study designated roughly 150 TCR beta chains cytomegalovirus-associated. From TCR beta sequences, most subjects' HLA-A and HLA-B alleles were reportedly predicted accurately.

The PCR made use of 60 Vbeta and 13 Jbeta primers. Sequenced by immunoSEQ multiplex PCR; TCRdb stores in-frame clones only, minus some. The sample contains 150,000 to 190,000 clones, around 82% of which appear only once. The CDR3 length is 16 residues. Germline V gives CDR1 WNHNN, CDR2 SYGVQD (reference sequence). Trimming took 0 bases from V and 0 from J, leaving 11 bases between them. This clone appeared once. Antigen specificity is unknown. Input material: PBMCs. The TCR originated in a woman in her forties or fifties in good health and CMV-seropositive. The J gene is TRBJ1-2, the V gene TRBV10-1; D is unclear. The CDR3 sequence: CASSESGLTPNYGYTF. The DNA of the CDR3 is TGCGCCAGCAGTGAGTCGGGCCTAACCCCTAACTATGGCTACACCTTC.